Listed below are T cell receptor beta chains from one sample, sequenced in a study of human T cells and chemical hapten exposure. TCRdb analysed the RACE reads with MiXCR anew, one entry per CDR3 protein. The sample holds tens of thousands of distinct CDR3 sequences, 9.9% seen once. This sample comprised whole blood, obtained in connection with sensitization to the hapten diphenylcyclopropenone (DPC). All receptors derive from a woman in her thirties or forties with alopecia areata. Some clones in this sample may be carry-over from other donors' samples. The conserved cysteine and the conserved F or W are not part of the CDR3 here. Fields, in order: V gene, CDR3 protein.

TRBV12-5,ASGGGGANEQF
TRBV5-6,ASSLTGIKEKLF
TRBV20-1,SARVLAGGPHKF
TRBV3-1,ASSWGDSPLH
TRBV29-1,SVQTGKDYGYT
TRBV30,AWSEYGLAGNEQF
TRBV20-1,SAKPGPEAF
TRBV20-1,SAEGSYNEQF
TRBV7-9,ASSLGTAGLYNSPLH
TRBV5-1,ASSLGSGGNNYGYT
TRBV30,AWSVEQARANVLT
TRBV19,ASRHPAGTDTQY
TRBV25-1,ASSTGANVLT
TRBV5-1,ASSADRFEHT
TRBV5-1,ASSLTAGTDTQY
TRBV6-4,ASSEAGGTDTQY
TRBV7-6,ASSPNRGNYGYT